This T cell receptor (beta chain) came from a study of T cell repertoires in cytomegalovirus infection. Across the study: Public TCR beta signatures indicated both CMV infection and matching HLA type. Study conclusions and caveats: Dominating the ex vivo response were HLA-C-restricted CMV-specific TCR beta clonotypes.

V dropped 6 bases and J dropped 2 bases, with 4 bases sitting between them. Germline V lookup: CDR1 MNHNY, CDR2 SVGAGI (reference sequence). CDR3 length: 11 amino acids. In this sample, this clonotype turned up a few times. Antigen specificity is unknown. TCRdb reprocessed the reads via MiXCR and lists one record per CDR3 protein. The sample lists just under 500,000 distinct CDR3 sequences, around 30% occurring once. This clonotype was sampled from a human donor in good health (CMV status not recorded). Some clones in this sample may be carry-over from other donors' samples. Sequences were derived from cultured PBMCs, sampled from culture after CMV antigen stimulation. The J gene is TRBJ1-1, the V gene TRBV6-6; D is uncertain. The DNA of the CDR3 is TGTGCCAGCAGACAAAACACTGAAGCTTTCTTT. Its protein product is CASRQNTEAFF.